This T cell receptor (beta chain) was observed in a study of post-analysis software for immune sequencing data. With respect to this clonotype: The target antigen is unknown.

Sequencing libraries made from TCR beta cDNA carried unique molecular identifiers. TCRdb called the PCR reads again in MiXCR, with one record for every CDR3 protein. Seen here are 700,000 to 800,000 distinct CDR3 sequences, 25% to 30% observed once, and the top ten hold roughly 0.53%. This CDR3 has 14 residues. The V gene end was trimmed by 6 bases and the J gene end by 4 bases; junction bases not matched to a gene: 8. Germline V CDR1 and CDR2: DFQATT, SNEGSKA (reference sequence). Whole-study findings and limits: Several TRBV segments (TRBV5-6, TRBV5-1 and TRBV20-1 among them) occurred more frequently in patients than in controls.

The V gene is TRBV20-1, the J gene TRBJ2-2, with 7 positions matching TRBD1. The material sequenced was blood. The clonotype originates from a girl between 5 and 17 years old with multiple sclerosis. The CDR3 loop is CSAVYRGATGELFF. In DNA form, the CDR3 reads TGCAGTGCCGTTTACAGGGGTGCCACCGGGGAGCTGTTTTTT.